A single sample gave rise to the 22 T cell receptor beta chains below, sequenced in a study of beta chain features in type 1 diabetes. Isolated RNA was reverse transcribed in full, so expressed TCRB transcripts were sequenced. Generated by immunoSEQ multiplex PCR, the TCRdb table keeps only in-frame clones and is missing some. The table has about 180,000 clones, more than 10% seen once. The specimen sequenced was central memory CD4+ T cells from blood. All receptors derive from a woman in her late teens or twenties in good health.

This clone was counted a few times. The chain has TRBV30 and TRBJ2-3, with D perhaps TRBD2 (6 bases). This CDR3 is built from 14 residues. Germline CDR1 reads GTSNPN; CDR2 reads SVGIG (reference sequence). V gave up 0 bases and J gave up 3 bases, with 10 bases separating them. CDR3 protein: CAWSVLANTDTQYF. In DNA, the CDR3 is TGTGCCTGGAGTGTCCTAGCGAATACAGATACGCAGTATTTT. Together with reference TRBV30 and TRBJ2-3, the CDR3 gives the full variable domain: SQTIHQWPATLVQPVGSPLSLECTVEGTSNPNLYWYRQAAGRGLQLLFYSVGIGQISSEVPQNLSASRPQDRQFILSSKKLLLSDSGFYLCAWSVLANTDTQYFGPGTRLTVL.

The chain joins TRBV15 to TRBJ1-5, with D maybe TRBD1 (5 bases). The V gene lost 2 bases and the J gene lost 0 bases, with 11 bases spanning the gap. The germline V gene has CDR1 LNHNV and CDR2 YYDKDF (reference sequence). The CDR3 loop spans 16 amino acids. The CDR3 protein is CATSRTVDSSNQPQHF. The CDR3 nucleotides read TGTGCCACCAGCAGAACCGTAGACAGTAGCAATCAGCCCCAGCATTTT.

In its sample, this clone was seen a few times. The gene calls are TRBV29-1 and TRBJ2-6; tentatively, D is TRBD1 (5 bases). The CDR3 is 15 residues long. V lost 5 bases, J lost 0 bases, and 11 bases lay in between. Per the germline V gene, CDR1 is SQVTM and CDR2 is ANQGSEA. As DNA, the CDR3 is TGCAGCGTTCACCCAGGGAACTCTGGGGCCAACGTCCTGACTTTC. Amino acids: CSVHPGNSGANVLTF.

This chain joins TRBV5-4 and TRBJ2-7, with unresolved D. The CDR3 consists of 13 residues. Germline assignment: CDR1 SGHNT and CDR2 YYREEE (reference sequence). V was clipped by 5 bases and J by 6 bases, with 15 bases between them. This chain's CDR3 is CASRSTTLSEQYF. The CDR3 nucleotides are TGTGCCAGCAGAAGCACTACCTTGAGCGAGCAGTACTTC. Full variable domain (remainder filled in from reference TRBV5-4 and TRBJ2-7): ETGVTQSPTHLIKTRGQQVTLRCSSQSGHNTVSWYQQALGQGPQFIFQYYREEENGRGNFPPRFSGLQFPNYSSELNVNALELDDSALYLCASRSTTLSEQYFGPGTRLTVT.

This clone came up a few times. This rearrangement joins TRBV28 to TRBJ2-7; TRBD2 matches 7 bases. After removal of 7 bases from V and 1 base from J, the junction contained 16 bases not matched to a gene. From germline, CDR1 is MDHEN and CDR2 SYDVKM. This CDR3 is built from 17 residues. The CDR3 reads CASTIGGGGRTSYEQYF. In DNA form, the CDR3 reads TGTGCCAGCACAATTGGGGGGGGTGGGAGGACTTCCTACGAGCAGTACTTC.

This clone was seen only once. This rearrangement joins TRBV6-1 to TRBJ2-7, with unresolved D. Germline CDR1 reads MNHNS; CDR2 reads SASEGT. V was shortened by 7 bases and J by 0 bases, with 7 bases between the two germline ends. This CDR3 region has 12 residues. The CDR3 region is CASTTYSYEQYF. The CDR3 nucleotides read TGTGCCAGCACCACTTACTCCTACGAGCAGTACTTC.

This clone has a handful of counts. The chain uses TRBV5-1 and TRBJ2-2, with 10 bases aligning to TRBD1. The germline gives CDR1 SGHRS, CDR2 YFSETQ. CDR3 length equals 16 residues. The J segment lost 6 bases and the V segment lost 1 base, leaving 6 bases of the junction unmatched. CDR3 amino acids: CASSLRDRGLAGELFF. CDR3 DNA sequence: TGCGCCAGCAGCTTGCGAGACAGGGGGCTCGCCGGGGAGCTGTTTTTT.

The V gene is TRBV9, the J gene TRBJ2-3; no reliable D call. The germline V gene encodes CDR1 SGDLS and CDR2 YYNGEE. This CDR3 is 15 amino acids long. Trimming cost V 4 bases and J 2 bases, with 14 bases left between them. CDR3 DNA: TGTGCCAGCAGCCTAAGAAACTCGATCACAGATACGCAGTATTTT. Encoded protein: CASSLRNSITDTQYF.

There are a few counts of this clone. The CDR3 region has the DNA TGTGCCAGCAGGGGGAGCGGGGGAAAGGCAGATACGCAGTATTTT. Amino acids: CASRGSGGKADTQYF. The gene calls are TRBV2 and TRBJ2-3, with 8 bases matching TRBD2. CDR1 and CDR2 (germline): SNHLY, FYNNEI. The V and J ends lost 6 bases and 4 bases, in that order; junction bases with no gene match: 9. The length of the CDR3 is 15 residues.

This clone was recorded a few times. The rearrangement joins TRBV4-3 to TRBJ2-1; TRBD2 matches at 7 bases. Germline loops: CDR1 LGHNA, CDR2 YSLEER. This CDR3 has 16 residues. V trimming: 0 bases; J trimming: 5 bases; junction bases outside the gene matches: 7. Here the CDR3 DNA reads TGCGCCAGCAGCCAAGATTGGGGACTAACCGACAATGAGCAGTTCTTC. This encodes CASSQDWGLTDNEQFF.

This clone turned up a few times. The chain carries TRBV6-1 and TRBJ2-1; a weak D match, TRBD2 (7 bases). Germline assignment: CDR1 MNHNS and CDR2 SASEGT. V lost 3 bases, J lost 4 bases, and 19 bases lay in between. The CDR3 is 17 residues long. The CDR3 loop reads CASSDPGGASAYNEQFF. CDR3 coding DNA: TGTGCCAGCAGTGACCCTGGGGGGGCTAGCGCGTACAATGAGCAGTTCTTC.

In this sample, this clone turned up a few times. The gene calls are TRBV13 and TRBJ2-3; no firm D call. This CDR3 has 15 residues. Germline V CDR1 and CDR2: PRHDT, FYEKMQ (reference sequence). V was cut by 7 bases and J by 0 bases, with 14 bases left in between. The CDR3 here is CASTAPSRSTDTQYF. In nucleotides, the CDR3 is TGTGCCAGCACCGCCCCAAGCCGGAGCACAGATACGCAGTATTTT.

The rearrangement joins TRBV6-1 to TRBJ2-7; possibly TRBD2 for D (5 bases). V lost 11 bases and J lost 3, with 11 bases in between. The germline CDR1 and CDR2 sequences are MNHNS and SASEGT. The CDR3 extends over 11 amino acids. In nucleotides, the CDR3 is TGTGCCGCCGATCGGGGCTACGAGCAGTACTTC. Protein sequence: CAADRGYEQYF.

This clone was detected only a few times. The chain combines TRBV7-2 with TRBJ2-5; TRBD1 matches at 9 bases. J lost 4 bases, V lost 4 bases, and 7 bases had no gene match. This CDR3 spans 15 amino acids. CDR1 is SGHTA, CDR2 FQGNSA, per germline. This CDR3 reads CASSSGTGSRETQYF. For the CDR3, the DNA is TGTGCCAGCAGCTCCGGGACAGGGTCGCGAGAGACCCAGTACTTC.

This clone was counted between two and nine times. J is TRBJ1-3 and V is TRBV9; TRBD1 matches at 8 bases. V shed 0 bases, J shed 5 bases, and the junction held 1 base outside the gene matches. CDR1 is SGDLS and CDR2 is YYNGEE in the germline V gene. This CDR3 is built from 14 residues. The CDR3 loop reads CASSVGTGRNTIYF. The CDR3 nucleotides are TGTGCCAGCAGCGTAGGGACAGGGAGAAACACCATATATTTT.

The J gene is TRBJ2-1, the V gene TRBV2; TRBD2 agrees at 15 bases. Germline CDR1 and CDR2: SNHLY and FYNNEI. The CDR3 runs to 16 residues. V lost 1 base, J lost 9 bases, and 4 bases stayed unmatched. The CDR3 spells CASSEVGLAGGGEQFF. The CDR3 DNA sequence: TGTGCCAGCAGTGAAGTCGGACTAGCGGGAGGGGGTGAGCAGTTCTTC.

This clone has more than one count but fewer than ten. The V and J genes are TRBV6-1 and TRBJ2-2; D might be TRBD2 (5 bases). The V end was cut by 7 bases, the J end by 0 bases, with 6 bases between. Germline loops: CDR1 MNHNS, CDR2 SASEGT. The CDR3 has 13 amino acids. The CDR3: CASKEANTGELFF. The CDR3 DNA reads TGTGCCAGCAAGGAGGCGAACACCGGGGAGCTGTTTTTT.

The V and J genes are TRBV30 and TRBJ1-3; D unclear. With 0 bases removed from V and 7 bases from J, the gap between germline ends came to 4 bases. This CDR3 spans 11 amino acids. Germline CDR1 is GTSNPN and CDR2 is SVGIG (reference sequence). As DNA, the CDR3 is TGTGCCTGGAGTGTACGGAACACCATATATTTT. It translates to CAWSVRNTIYF.

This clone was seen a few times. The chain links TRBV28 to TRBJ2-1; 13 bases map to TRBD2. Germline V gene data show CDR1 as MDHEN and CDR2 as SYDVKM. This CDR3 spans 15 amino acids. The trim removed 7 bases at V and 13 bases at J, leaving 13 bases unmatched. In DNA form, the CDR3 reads TGTGCCAGCACCCAGGGACTAGCGGGGTCCCCGGACCAGTTCTTC. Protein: CASTQGLAGSPDQFF.

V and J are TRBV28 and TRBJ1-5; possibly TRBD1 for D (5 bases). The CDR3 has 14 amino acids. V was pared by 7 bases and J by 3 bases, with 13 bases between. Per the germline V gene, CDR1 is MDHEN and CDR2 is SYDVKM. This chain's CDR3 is CASTDGGNNQPQHF. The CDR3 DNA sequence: TGTGCCAGCACAGATGGGGGGAACAATCAGCCCCAGCATTTT.

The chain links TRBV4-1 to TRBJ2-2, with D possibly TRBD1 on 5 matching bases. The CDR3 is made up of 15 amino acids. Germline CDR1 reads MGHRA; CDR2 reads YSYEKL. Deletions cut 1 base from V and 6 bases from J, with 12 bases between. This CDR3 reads CASSQAPSGPGELFF. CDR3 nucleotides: TGCGCCAGCAGCCAAGCCCCATCAGGGCCCGGGGAGCTGTTTTTT.

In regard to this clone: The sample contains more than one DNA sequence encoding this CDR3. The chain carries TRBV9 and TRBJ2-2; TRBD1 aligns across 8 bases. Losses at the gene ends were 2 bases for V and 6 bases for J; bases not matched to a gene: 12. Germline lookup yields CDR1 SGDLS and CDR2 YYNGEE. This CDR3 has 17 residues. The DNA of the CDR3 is TGTGCCAGCAGCGTTGGCCCGGGACAGGAAGGAGCCGGGGAGCTGTTTTTT. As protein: CASSVGPGQEGAGELFF.